This T cell receptor beta chain stems from a study of human T cells and chemical hapten exposure. Study summary: Reading of the patch tests, which applied 0.01% DPC to the upper back, occurred at 6 days.

CDR3 length: 16 residues. The junction had 7 bases not matched to a gene; V was cut back by 1 base and J by 4 bases. Germline lookup yields CDR1 LNHDA and CDR2 SQIVND (reference sequence). The time point here: patch test 3, about 24 weeks after DPC sensitization. Treatment noted: therapeutic diphenylcyclopropenone sensitization with weekly scalp DPC. Blood was collected ahead of every patch test applied. Whole blood, unfractionated, served as the material for total RNA extraction. This clonotype has more than one count but fewer than ten. TCRdb ran MiXCR on the RACE reads and lists one entry per CDR3 protein. The data hold about 190,000 distinct CDR3 sequences, with about 25% observed a single time.

The source is a woman aged 40 to 49 with alopecia areata. Some clones in this sample may be carry-over from other donors' samples. The chain has TRBV19 and TRBJ2-1, with 7 bases that match TRBD2. The sequencing here drew on whole blood, taken in connection with sensitization to the hapten diphenylcyclopropenone (DPC). Written as DNA, the CDR3 is TGTGCCAGTAGTATAGTAGCTAGCGGACGGTACAATGAGCAGTTCTTC. Protein: CASSIVASGRYNEQFF. The variable domain in full, with the rest retrieved from reference TRBV19 and TRBJ2-1, is DGGITQSPKYLFRKEGQNVTLSCEQNLNHDAMYWYRQDPGQGLRLIYYSQIVNDFQKGDIAEGYSVSREKKESFPLTVTSAQKNPTAFYLCASSIVASGRYNEQFFGPGTRLTVL.